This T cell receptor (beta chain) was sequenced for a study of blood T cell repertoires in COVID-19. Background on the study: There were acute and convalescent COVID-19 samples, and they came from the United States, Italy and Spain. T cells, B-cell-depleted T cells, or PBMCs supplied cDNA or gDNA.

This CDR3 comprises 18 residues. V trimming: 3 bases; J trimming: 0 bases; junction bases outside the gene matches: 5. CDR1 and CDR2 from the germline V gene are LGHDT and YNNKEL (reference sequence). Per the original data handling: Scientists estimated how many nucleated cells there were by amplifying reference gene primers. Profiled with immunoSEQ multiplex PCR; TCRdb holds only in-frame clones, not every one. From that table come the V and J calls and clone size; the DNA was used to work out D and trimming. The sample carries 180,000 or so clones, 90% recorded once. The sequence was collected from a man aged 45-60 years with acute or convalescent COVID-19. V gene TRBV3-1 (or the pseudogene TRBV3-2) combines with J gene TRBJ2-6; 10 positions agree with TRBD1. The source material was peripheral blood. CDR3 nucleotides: TGTGCCAGCAGCCAGGCCGGGACAGGGGACTCTGGGGCCAACGTCCTGACTTTC. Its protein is CASSQAGTGDSGANVLTF.